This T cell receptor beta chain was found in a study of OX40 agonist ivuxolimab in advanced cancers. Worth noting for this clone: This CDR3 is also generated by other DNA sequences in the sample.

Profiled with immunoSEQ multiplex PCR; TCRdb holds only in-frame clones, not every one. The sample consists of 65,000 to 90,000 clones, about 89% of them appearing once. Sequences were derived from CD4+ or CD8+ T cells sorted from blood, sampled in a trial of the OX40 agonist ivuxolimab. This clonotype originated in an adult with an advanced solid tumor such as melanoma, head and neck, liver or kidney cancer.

The CDR3 region has the DNA TGTGCCAGCAGCCTCCCCGGAGATTCCTACGAGCAGTACTTC. Translation: CASSLPGDSYEQYF. V and J are TRBV28 and TRBJ2-7; no reliable D call. Germline lookup yields CDR1 MDHEN and CDR2 SYDVKM. This CDR3 spans 14 amino acids. V lost 6 bases, J lost 1 base, and 13 bases lay in between.